The rows below give T cell receptor beta chains drawn from one sample of a study of cytomegalovirus exposure and HLA in healthy donors. Libraries were prepared by immunoSEQ multiplex PCR; TCRdb keeps only in-frame clonotypes and omits some of them. The sample comprises some 200,000 clones, 70% to 80% of which are singletons, and around 0.38% rests with the top ten. What was sequenced was PBMCs. The receptors were sampled from a male donor in good health and CMV-seropositive. The conserved cysteine and the conserved F or W are not part of the CDR3 here.

>TRBJ2-3|TRBV30
AWSVLVGGPSGTDTQY
>TRBJ1-5|TRBV5-6
ASSLKNRGHQPQH
>TRBJ2-7|TRBV7-2
ASSLTGFEQY
>TRBJ2-7|TRBV7-9
ASSFVRGNEQY
>TRBJ1-6|TRBV14
ASSPRQSYNSPLH
>TRBJ1-1|TRBV27
ASSLAGYTEAF
>TRBJ1-1|TRBV7-2
ASSSRTGQAF
>TRBJ2-7|TRBV9
ASSPDRELYEQY
>TRBJ2-3|TRBV6-1
AIRDRGFTDTQY
>TRBJ2-1|TRBV9
ASSPTGTYYNEQF
>TRBJ1-1|TRBV10-3
AISGKASRDTEAF